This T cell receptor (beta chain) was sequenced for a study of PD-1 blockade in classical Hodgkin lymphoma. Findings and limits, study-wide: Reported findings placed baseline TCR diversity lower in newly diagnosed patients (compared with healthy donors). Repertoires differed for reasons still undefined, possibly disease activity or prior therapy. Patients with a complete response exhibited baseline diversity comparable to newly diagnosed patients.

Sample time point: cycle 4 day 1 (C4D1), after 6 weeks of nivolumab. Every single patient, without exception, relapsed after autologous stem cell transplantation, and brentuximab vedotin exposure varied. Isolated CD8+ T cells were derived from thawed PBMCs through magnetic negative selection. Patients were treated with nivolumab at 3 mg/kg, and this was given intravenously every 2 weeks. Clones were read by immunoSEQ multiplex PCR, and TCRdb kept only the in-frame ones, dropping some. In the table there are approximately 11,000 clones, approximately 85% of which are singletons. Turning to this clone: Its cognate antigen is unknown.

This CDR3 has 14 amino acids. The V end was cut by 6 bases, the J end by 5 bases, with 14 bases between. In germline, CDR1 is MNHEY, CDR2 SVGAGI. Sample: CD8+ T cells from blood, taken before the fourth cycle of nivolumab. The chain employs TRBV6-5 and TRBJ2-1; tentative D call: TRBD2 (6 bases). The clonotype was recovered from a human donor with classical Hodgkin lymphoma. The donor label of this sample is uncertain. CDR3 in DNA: TGTGCCAGCAGCCCCCGGGAGCGGAACAATGAGCAGTTCTTC. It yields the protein CASSPRERNNEQFF.